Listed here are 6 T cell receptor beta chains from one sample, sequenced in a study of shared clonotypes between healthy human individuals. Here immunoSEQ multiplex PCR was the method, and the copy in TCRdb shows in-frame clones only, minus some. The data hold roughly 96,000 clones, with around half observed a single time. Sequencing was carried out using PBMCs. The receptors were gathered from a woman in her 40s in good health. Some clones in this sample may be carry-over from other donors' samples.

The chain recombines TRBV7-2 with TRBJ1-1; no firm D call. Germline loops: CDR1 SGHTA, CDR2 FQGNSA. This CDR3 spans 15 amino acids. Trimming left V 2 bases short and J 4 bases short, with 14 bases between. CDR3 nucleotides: TGTGCCAGCAGCTTAAATGGTGGAGAGGGCACTGAAGCTTTCTTT. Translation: CASSLNGGEGTEAFF.

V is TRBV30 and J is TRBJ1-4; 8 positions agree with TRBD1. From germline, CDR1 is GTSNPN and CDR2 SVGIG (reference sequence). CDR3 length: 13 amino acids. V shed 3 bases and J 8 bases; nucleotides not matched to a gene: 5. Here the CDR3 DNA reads TGTGCCTGGAGCCCCAGGGGGCACGAAAAACTGTTTTTT. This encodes CAWSPRGHEKLFF.

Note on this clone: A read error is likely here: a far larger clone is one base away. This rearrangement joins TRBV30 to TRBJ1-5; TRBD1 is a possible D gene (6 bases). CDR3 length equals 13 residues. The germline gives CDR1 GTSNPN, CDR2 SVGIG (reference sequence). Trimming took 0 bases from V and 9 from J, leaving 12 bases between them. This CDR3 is CAWSVGGPRPQHF. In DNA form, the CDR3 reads TGTGCCTGGAGTGTAGGGGGTCCTCGGCCCCAGCATTTT.

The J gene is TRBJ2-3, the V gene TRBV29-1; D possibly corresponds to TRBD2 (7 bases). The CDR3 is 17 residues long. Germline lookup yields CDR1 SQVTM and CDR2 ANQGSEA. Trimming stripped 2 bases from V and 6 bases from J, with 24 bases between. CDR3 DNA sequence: TGCAGCGTTGAACAGGGGAGAGCTAGCGGTGGGACGGATACGCAGTATTTT. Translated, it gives CSVEQGRASGGTDTQYF.

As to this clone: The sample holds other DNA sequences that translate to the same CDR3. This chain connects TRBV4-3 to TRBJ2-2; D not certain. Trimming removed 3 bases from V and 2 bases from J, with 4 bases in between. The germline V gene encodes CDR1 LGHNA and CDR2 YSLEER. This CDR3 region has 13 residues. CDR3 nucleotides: TGCGCCAGCAGCCAGAGAAACACCGGGGAGCTGTTTTTT. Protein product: CASSQRNTGELFF.

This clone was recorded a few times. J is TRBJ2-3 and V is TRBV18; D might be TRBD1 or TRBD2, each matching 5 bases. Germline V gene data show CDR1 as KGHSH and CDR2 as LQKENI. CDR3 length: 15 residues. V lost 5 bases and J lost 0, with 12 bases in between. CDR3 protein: CASSTRGPSTDTQYF. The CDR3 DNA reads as TGTGCCAGCTCAACCCGGGGCCCTAGCACAGATACGCAGTATTTT.